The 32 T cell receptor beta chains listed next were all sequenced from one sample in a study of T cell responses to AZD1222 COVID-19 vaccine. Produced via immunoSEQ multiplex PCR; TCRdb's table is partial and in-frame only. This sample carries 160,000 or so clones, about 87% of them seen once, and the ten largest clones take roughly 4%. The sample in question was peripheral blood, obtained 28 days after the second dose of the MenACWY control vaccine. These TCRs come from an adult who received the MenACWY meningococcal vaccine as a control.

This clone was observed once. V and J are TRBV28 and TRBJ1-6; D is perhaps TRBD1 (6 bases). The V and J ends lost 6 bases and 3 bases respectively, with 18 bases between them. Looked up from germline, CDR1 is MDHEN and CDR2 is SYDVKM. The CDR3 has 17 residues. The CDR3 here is CASSPIGGSNYNSPLHF. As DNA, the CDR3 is TGTGCCAGCAGCCCGATCGGGGGCTCTAACTATAATTCACCCCTCCACTTT.

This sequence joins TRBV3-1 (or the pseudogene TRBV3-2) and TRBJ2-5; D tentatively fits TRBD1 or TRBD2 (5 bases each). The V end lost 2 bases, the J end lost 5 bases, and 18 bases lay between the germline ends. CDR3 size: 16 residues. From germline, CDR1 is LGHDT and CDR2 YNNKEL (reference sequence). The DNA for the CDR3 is TGTGCCAGCAGCCAATTCCACATTAGGGGAGCGGAGACCCAGTACTTC. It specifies CASSQFHIRGAETQYF.

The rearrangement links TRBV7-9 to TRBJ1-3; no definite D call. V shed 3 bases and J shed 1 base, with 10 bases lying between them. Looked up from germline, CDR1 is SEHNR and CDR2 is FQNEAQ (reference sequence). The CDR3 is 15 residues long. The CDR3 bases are TGTGCCAGCAGCTTGGACGGTCTATCTGGAAACACCATATATTTT. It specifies CASSLDGLSGNTIYF.

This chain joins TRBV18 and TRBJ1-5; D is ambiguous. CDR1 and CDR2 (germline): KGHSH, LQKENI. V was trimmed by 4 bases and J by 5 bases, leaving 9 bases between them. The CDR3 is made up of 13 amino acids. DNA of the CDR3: TGTGCCAGCTCACGCCTTAAGGATCAGCCCCAGCATTTT. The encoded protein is CASSRLKDQPQHF.

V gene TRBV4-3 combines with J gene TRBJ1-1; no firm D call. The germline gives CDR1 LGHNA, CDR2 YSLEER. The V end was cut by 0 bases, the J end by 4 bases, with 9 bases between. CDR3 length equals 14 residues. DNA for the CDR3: TGCGCCAGCAGCCAAGATGTGAGTGTCACTGAAGCTTTCTTT. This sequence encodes CASSQDVSVTEAFF.

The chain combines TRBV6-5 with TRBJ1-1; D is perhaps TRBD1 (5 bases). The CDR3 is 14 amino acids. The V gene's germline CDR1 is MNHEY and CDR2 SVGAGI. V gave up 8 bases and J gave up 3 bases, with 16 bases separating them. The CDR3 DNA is TGTGCCAGCCGCCAGAGGGACGGATACACTGAAGCTTTCTTT. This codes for CASRQRDGYTEAFF.

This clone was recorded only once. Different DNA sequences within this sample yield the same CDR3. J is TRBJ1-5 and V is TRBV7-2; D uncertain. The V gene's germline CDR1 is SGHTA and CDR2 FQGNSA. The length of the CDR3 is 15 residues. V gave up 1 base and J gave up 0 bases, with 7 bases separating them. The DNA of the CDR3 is TGTGCCAGCAGCTTAGACCCAGGTAGCAATCAGCCCCAGCATTTT. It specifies CASSLDPGSNQPQHF.

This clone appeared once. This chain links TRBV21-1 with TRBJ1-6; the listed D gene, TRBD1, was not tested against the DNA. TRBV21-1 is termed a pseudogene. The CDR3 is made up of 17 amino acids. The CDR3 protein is CASSNRDRWDLNSPLHF. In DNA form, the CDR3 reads TGTGCCAGCAGCAACAGGGACAGGTGGGACCTAAATTCACCCCTCCACTTT.

The CDR3 nucleotides are TGTGCCTGGAGACTCAGAGCGGGAGCCTACGAGCAGTACTTC. Translation gives CAWRLRAGAYEQYF. V is TRBV30 and J is TRBJ2-7, with 8 bases aligning to TRBD2. V was pared by 3 bases and J by 2 bases, with 6 bases of the junction left unmatched. Looked up from germline, CDR1 is GTSNPN and CDR2 is SVGIG (reference sequence). The CDR3 covers 14 residues.

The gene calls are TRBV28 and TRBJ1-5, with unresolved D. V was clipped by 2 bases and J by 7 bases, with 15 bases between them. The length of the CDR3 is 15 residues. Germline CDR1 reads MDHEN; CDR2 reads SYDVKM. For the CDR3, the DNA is TGTGCCAGCAGTTTAATCGTATCACTGGGACAGCCCCAGCATTTT. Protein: CASSLIVSLGQPQHF.

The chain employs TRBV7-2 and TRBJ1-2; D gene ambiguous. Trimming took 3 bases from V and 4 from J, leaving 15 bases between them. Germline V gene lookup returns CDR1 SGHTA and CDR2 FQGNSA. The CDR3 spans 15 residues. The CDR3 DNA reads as TGTGCCAGCAGCTTTTACATGCCAGCCGCCTATGGCTACACCTTC. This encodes CASSFYMPAAYGYTF.

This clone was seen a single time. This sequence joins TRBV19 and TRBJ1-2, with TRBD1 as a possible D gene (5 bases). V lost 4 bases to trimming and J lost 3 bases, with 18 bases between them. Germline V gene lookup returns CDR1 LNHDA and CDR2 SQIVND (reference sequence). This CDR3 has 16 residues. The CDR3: CASSTTPGGNYYGYTF. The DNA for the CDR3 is TGTGCCAGTAGTACCACCCCCGGGGGGAACTACTATGGCTACACCTTC.

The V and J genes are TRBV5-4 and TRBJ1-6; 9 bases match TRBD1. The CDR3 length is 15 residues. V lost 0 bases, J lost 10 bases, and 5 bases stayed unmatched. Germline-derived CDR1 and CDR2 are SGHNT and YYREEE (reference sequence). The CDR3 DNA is TGTGCCAGCAGCTTGGTGGGACAGGGAGGCTCACCCCTCCACTTT. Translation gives CASSLVGQGGSPLHF.

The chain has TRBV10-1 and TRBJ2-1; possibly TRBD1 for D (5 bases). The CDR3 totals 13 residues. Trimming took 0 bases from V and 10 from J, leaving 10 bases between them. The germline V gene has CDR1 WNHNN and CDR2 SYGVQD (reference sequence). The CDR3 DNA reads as TGCGCCAGCAGTGAGTCGGGGCCAGGGGAGCAGTTCTTC. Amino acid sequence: CASSESGPGEQFF.

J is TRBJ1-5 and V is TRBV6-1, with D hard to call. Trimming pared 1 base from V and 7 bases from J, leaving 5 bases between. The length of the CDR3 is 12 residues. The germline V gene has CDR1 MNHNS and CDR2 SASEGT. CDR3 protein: CASSEGRQPQHF. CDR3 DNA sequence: TGTGCCAGCAGTGAAGGGAGGCAGCCCCAGCATTTT.

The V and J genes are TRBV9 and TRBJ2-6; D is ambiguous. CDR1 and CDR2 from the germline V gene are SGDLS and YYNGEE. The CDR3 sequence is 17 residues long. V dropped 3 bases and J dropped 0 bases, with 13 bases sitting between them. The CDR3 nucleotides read TGTGCCAGCAGCGCCCTAAGTTTTAGCTCTGGGGCCAACGTCCTGACTTTC. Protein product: CASSALSFSSGANVLTF.

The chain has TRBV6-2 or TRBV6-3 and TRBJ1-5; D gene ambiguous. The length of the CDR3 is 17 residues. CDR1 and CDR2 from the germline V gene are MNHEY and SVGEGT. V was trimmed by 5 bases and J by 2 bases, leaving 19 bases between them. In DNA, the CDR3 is TGTGCCAGCAGTCTTAGGGAGAATCCAACGGGCAATCAGCCCCAGCATTTT. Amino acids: CASSLRENPTGNQPQHF.

The CDR3: CAWRRAPSRGTEAFF. CDR3 DNA sequence: TGTGCCTGGAGAAGGGCTCCCTCTAGGGGCACTGAAGCTTTCTTT. This chain connects TRBV30 to TRBJ1-1; the D gene is possibly TRBD1 (5 bases). The CDR3 extends over 15 amino acids. CDR1 and CDR2 from the germline V gene are GTSNPN and SVGIG (reference sequence). V shed 3 bases and J shed 4 bases, with 18 bases lying between them.

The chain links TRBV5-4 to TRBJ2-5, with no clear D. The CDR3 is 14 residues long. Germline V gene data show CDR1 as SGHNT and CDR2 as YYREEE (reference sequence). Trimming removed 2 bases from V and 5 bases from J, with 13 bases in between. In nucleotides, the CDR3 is TGTGCCAGCAGCTTTGGTCTGGCCGCCGAGACCCAGTACTTC. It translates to CASSFGLAAETQYF.

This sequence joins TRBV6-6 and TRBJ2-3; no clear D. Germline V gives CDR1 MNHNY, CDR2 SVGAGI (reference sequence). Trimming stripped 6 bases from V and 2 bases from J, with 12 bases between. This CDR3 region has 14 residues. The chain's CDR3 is CASRATGLTDTQYF. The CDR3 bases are TGTGCCAGCAGAGCCACGGGCCTCACAGATACGCAGTATTTT.

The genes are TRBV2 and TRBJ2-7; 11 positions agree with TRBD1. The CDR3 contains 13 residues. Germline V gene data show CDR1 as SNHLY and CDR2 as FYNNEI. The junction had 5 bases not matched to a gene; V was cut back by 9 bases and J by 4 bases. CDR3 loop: CASPGQGGYEQYF. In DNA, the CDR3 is TGTGCCAGTCCGGGACAGGGGGGATACGAGCAGTACTTC.

CDR3: CASSAGEGNPGYTF. DNA of the CDR3: TGTGCCAGCAGCGCGGGGGAGGGGAACCCTGGCTACACCTTC. The rearrangement links TRBV9 to TRBJ1-2; TRBD1 is a possible D gene (5 bases). Between the trimmed V and J ends, which lost 3 bases and 7 bases, there was a span of 16 bases. The CDR3 is made up of 14 amino acids. CDR1 is SGDLS, CDR2 YYNGEE, per germline.

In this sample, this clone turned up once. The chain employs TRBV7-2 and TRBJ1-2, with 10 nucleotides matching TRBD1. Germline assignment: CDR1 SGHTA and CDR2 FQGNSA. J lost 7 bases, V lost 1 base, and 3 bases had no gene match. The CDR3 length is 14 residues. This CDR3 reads CASSLETGGGGYTF. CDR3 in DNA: TGTGCCAGCAGCTTAGAGACAGGGGGCGGTGGCTACACCTTC.

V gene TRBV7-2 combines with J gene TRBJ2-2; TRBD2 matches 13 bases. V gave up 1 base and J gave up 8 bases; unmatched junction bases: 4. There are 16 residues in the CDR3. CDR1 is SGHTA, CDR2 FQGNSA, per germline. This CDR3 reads CASSLGTSGGRGELFF. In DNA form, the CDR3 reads TGTGCCAGCAGCTTAGGGACTAGCGGGGGACGGGGGGAGCTGTTTTTT.

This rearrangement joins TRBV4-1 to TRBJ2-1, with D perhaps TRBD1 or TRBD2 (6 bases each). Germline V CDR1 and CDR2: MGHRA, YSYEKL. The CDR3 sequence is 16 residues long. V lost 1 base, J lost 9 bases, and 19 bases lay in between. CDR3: CASSQAYRDFSGEQFF. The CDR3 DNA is TGCGCCAGCAGCCAAGCCTACAGGGACTTTAGTGGTGAGCAGTTCTTC.

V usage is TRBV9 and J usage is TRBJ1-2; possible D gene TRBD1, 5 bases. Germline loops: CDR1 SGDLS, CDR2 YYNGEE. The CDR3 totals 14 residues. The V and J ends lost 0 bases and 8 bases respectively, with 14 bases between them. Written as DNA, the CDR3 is TGTGCCAGCAGCGTAGGGGGGGTGACACACGGCTACACCTTC. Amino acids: CASSVGGVTHGYTF.

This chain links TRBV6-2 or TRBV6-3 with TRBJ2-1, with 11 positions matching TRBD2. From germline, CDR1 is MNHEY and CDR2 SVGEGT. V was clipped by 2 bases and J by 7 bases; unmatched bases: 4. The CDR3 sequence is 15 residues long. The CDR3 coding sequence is TGTGCCAGCAGTTACGGACTAGCGGGCCTGAATGAGCAGTTCTTC. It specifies CASSYGLAGLNEQFF.

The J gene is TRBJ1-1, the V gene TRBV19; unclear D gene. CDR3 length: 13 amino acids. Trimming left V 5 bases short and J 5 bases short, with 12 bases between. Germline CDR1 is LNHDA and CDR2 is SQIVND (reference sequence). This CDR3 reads CASSPRGGTEAFF. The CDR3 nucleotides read TGTGCCAGTAGTCCGCGGGGAGGGACTGAAGCTTTCTTT. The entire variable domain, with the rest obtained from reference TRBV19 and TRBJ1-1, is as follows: DGGITQSPKYLFRKEGQNVTLSCEQNLNHDAMYWYRQDPGQGLRLIYYSQIVNDFQKGDIAEGYSVSREKKESFPLTVTSAQKNPTAFYLCASSPRGGTEAFFGQGTRLTVV.

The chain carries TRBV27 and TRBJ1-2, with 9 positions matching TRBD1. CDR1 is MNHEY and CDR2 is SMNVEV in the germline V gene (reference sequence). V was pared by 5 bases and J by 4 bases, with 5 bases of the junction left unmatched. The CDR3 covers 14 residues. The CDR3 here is CASSPGQGVYGYTF. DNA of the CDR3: TGTGCCAGCAGTCCGGGACAGGGAGTCTATGGCTACACCTTC.

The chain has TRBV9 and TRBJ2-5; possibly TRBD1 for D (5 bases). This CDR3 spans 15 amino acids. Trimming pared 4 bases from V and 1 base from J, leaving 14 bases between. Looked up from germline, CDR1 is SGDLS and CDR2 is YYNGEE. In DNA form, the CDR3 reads TGTGCCAGCAGCTACCAGGGTCGATTCCAAGAGACCCAGTACTTC. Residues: CASSYQGRFQETQYF. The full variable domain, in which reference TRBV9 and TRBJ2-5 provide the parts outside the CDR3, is DSGVTQTPKHLITATGQRVTLRCSPRSGDLSVYWYQQSLDQGLQFLIQYYNGEERAKGNILERFSAQQFPDLHSELNLSSLELGDSALYFCASSYQGRFQETQYFGPGTRLLVL.

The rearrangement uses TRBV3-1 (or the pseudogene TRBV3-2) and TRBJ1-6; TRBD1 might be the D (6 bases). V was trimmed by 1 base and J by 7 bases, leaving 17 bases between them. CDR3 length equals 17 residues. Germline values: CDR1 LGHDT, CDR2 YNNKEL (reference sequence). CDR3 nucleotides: TGTGCCAGCAGCCAAGCACCTATACAGGGAGGGAATTCACCCCTCCACTTT. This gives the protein CASSQAPIQGGNSPLHF.

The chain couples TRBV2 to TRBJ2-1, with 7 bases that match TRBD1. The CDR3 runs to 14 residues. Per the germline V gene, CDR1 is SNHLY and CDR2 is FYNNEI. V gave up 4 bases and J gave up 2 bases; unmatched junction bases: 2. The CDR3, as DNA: TGTGCCAGCAGTGGGGACAGAACCTACAATGAGCAGTTCTTC. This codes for CASSGDRTYNEQFF.